The 20 T cell receptor beta chains below all came from one sample that was sequenced in a study of T cell repertoires in Merkel cell carcinoma. The protocol was immunoSEQ multiplex PCR, while the TCRdb copy is restricted to in-frame clones and leaves out a portion. The sample includes about 15,000 clones, under 85% of them seen just once. Sequenced material: tumor tissue. All receptors derive from an adult with Merkel cell carcinoma.

The genes are TRBV5-1 and TRBJ2-2, with 9 bases that match TRBD2. The CDR3 totals 16 residues. Germline V gene lookup returns CDR1 SGHRS and CDR2 YFSETQ. J gave up 0 bases and V 5 bases, and 5 bases lay outside the gene matches. The CDR3 bases are TGCGCCAGCAGGGAAGCGGGAGGCTCGAACACCGGGGAGCTGTTTTTT. Amino acids: CASREAGGSNTGELFF.

This chain connects TRBV19 to TRBJ1-5, with a weak D call TRBD1 (5 bases). V shed 4 bases and J shed 0 bases, with 10 bases lying between them. The CDR3 totals 15 residues. In germline, CDR1 is LNHDA, CDR2 SQIVND (reference sequence). CDR3 protein: CASSTEGRSNQPQHF. In nucleotides, the CDR3 is TGTGCCAGTAGTACGGAGGGACGTAGCAATCAGCCCCAGCATTTT.

This chain connects TRBV7-2 to TRBJ1-6; D gene ambiguous. Germline loops: CDR1 SGHTA, CDR2 FQGNSA. The CDR3 covers 13 residues. V was cut by 3 bases and J by 10 bases, with 10 bases left in between. The CDR3 is CASSFGKGSPLHF. CDR3 sequence (DNA): TGTGCCAGCAGCTTTGGTAAGGGATCACCCCTCCACTTT.

The V call is TRBV4-1, the J call TRBJ2-7, with TRBD2 identical over 7 bases. CDR1 and CDR2 from the germline V gene are MGHRA and YSYEKL. With 0 bases clipped from V and 0 bases from J, the junction kept 5 bases outside the gene matches. The CDR3 consists of 16 residues. CDR3 in amino acids: CASSQEWGGTSYEQYF. The CDR3 DNA follows: TGCGCCAGCAGCCAAGAGTGGGGGGGAACCTCCTACGAGCAGTACTTC.

Only a few counts were recorded for this clone. This chain connects TRBV6-5 to TRBJ1-5; TRBD1 might be the D (5 bases). This CDR3 is 14 amino acids long. Germline CDR1 is MNHEY and CDR2 is SVGAGI. The V end was cut by 2 bases, the J end by 4 bases, with 9 bases between. This CDR3 is CASSYGQGNQPQHF. The CDR3 DNA reads TGTGCCAGCAGTTACGGGCAGGGTAATCAGCCCCAGCATTTT.

The rearrangement links TRBV5-4 to TRBJ2-5; TRBD1 might be the D (6 bases). V lost 3 bases to trimming and J lost 3 bases, with 18 bases between them. The CDR3 has 16 residues. Germline V gene sequence: CDR1 SGHNT, CDR2 YYREEE (reference sequence). CDR3 amino acids: CASSSGPAGAEETQYF. The CDR3 bases are TGTGCCAGCAGCTCGGGACCGGCAGGGGCTGAAGAGACCCAGTACTTC. The variable domain in full, with the rest retrieved from reference TRBV5-4 and TRBJ2-5, is ETGVTQSPTHLIKTRGQQVTLRCSSQSGHNTVSWYQQALGQGPQFIFQYYREEENGRGNFPPRFSGLQFPNYSSELNVNALELDDSALYLCASSSGPAGAEETQYFGPGTRLLVL.

The chain uses TRBV7-9 and TRBJ2-1; D is possibly TRBD2 (5 bases). The CDR3 consists of 13 residues. Trimming took 7 bases from V and 11 from J, leaving 18 bases between them. CDR1 and CDR2 (germline): SEHNR, FQNEAQ (reference sequence). The CDR3 nucleotides are TGTGCCAGCATCCCCGCCGGGAACCTTCAGCAGTTCTTC. The encoded protein is CASIPAGNLQQFF.

The V and J genes are TRBV7-2 and TRBJ2-2, with D hard to call. The V gene's germline CDR1 is SGHTA and CDR2 FQGNSA. Trimming pared 5 bases from V and 4 bases from J, leaving 11 bases between. This CDR3 has 14 residues. This chain's CDR3 is CASSPRFSTGELFF. The CDR3 DNA is TGTGCCAGCAGCCCCCGATTCTCCACCGGGGAGCTGTTTTTT.

The rearrangement uses TRBV25-1 and TRBJ2-1; D unresolved. CDR3 size: 11 residues. V lost 7 bases and J lost 9, with 10 bases in between. CDR1 and CDR2 (germline): MGHDK, SYGVNS. The CDR3 spells CASMEVVEQFF. The CDR3 DNA is TGTGCCAGCATGGAAGTCGTTGAGCAGTTCTTC.

The chain recombines TRBV3-1 (or the pseudogene TRBV3-2) with TRBJ2-3, with 9 bases lining up with TRBD1. This CDR3 contains 18 residues. With V trimmed by 0 bases and J by 6 bases, 13 bases remained unmatched. Germline V gene sequence: CDR1 LGHDT, CDR2 YNNKEL (reference sequence). Here the CDR3 reads CASSQESRTGVGWDTQYF. The CDR3 DNA reads TGTGCCAGCAGCCAAGAGTCTCGGACAGGGGTAGGATGGGATACGCAGTATTTT.

The V call is TRBV5-5, the J call TRBJ1-4; D might be TRBD1 (6 bases). The CDR3 extends over 17 amino acids. The ends were cut back, 4 bases at V and 4 bases at J, with 20 bases in the middle. Germline CDR1 and CDR2: SGHKS and YYEKEE (reference sequence). DNA of the CDR3: TGTGCCAGCAGCCAGAATAGCCTTGGGGGCTATAATGAAAAACTGTTTTTT. This encodes CASSQNSLGGYNEKLFF.

The genes are TRBV15 and TRBJ2-3, with TRBD2 identical over 9 bases. Losses at the gene ends were 3 bases for V and 3 bases for J; bases not matched to a gene: 7. CDR1 LNHNV and CDR2 YYDKDF come from the germline V gene (reference sequence). The CDR3 length is 16 residues. This chain's CDR3 is CATSRPLSGGTDTQYF. The DNA of the CDR3 is TGTGCCACCAGCAGGCCTCTCAGCGGGGGGACAGATACGCAGTATTTT.

V and J are TRBV6-5 and TRBJ2-2; D is unclear. The CDR3 has 14 amino acids. Germline V CDR1 and CDR2: MNHEY, SVGAGI. Trimming left V 4 bases short and J 1 base short, with 7 bases between. CDR3 sequence: CASSSPRNTGELFF. The CDR3 DNA sequence: TGTGCCAGCAGTTCCCCCAGGAACACCGGGGAGCTGTTTTTT.

The chain combines TRBV7-3 with TRBJ1-5; D not certain. The CDR3 totals 13 residues. Germline loops: CDR1 SGHTA, CDR2 FQGTGA. Between the trimmed V and J ends, which lost 1 base and 7 bases, there was a span of 8 bases. As DNA, the CDR3 is TGTGCCAGCAGCTTAAGCGATGGACAGCCCCAGCATTTT. It specifies CASSLSDGQPQHF.

This chain links TRBV2 with TRBJ1-2, with TRBD1 as a possible D gene (6 bases). The CDR3 contains 14 residues. CDR1 and CDR2 (germline): SNHLY, FYNNEI. Trimming stripped 6 bases from V and 0 bases from J, with 11 bases between. The CDR3 region has the DNA TGTGCCAGCAGGACAGGCCGAGCTAACTATGGCTACACCTTC. This sequence encodes CASRTGRANYGYTF.

The V call is TRBV5-1, the J call TRBJ2-2, with 10 positions matching TRBD1. Trimming removed 1 base from V and 6 bases from J; junction bases left unmatched: 9. In germline, CDR1 is SGHRS, CDR2 YFSETQ. The CDR3 is made up of 17 amino acids. In nucleotides, the CDR3 is TGCGCCAGCAGCTTGACCGGGACAGGGGTCGGACCCGGGGAGCTGTTTTTT. Translation: CASSLTGTGVGPGELFF. Using reference TRBV5-1 and TRBJ2-2 for the parts outside the CDR3, the full variable domain is KAGVTQTPRYLIKTRGQQVTLSCSPISGHRSVSWYQQTPGQGLQFLFEYFSETQRNKGNFPGRFSGRQFSNSRSEMNVSTLELGDSALYLCASSLTGTGVGPGELFFGEGSRLTVL.

This clone was counted a few times. The chain recombines TRBV20-1 with TRBJ2-7; D is ambiguous. This CDR3 has 11 amino acids. The germline gives CDR1 DFQATT, CDR2 SNEGSKA (reference sequence). Trimming stripped 6 bases from V and 4 bases from J, with 10 bases between. The chain's CDR3 is CSAPVEYEQYF. In nucleotides, the CDR3 is TGCAGTGCCCCGGTCGAATACGAGCAGTACTTC.

This clone was seen only once. This rearrangement joins TRBV7-9 to TRBJ1-1; D not resolved. The CDR3 is made up of 15 amino acids. CDR1 SEHNR and CDR2 FQNEAQ come from the germline V gene (reference sequence). Trimming took 5 bases from V and 0 from J, leaving 13 bases between them. CDR3 protein: CASSAANVLNTEAFF. The CDR3 nucleotides read TGTGCCAGCAGCGCGGCGAACGTTCTGAACACTGAAGCTTTCTTT.

The V gene is TRBV5-5, the J gene TRBJ2-7; D possibly uses TRBD1 or TRBD2 (5 bases each). Germline values: CDR1 SGHKS, CDR2 YYEKEE (reference sequence). The germline V and J ends were trimmed by 4 bases and 3 bases, with 8 bases remaining between them. This CDR3 comprises 12 residues. The CDR3 nucleotides read TGTGCCAGCAGCGGGACCCTCTACGAGCAGTACTTC. This sequence encodes CASSGTLYEQYF.

The gene calls are TRBV28 and TRBJ1-5; no definite D call. Trimming took off 4 bases at V and 6 bases at J, with 7 bases between the two ends. The CDR3 extends over 12 amino acids. CDR1 is MDHEN and CDR2 is SYDVKM in the germline V gene. CDR3 region: CASSSGSQPQHF. As DNA, the CDR3 is TGTGCCAGCAGTTCCGGGAGTCAGCCCCAGCATTTT.